Each of the 14 T cell receptor beta chains below was sequenced from the same sample in a study of a mutant IDH1 vaccine in newly diagnosed glioma (dated by TCRdb to the early 2020s). Sample time point, as interpreted from the label and publication: week 23, last vaccination. A 20-mer mutant IDH1 peptide at 300 micrograms in Montanide made up each vaccine dose, which was injected subcutaneously together with topical imiquimod. Which antigens these TCRs recognize remains unknown. Libraries were built with the immunoSEQ multiplex PCR assay. TCRdb obtained this table from immuneACCESS and retained in-frame rearrangements with V and J assigned. These tables miss some clones; where compared with another copy, unresolved V genes account for less than half of the shortfall, and the remainder is unexplained. The sample table lists tens of thousands of clones, about 80% of them with a count of one. 6.2% of the sample rests with the top ten.

Sequenced material: PBMCs, taken from a glioma patient whose treatment included an IDH1 peptide vaccine. These receptors all stem from a man in his forties with glioma.

The chain is built from TRBV6-5 and TRBJ2-2; D is uncertain. CDR3 length: 10 amino acids. From germline, CDR1 is MNHEY and CDR2 SVGAGI. Trimming stripped 6 bases from V and 4 bases from J, with 0 bases between. DNA for the CDR3: TGTGCCAGCAGCACCGGGGAGCTGTTTTTT. Amino acid sequence: CASSTGELFF.

This clone has only one observation. The genes are TRBV7-2 and TRBJ2-3, with D perhaps TRBD2 (5 bases). This CDR3 is built from 16 residues. Trimming shortened V by 1 base and J by 4 bases, and 15 bases separated the two germline ends. Germline CDR1 is SGHTA and CDR2 is FQGNSA. CDR3 sequence (DNA): TGTGCCAGCAGCTTAGGGCCAAGAGCGCGGGCAGATACGCAGTATTTT. It yields the protein CASSLGPRARADTQYF.

Only a few counts were recorded for this clone. The chain couples TRBV7-9 to TRBJ2-7; D is unclear. CDR1 SEHNR and CDR2 FQNEAQ come from the germline V gene (reference sequence). Trimming removed 6 bases at V and 6 bases at J, with 15 bases between. The CDR3 extends over 13 amino acids. DNA of the CDR3: TGTGCCAGCAGTCCGCCCGGGCCCCCCGAGCAGTACTTC. It codes for CASSPPGPPEQYF.

This sequence joins TRBV14 and TRBJ2-7, with a possible D match to TRBD2 (5 bases). This CDR3 is built from 14 residues. V dropped 0 bases and J dropped 1 base, with 7 bases sitting between them. CDR1 SGHDN and CDR2 FVKESK come from the germline V gene. The CDR3 DNA is TGTGCCAGCAGCCAAGAACGGGGTTCCTACGAGCAGTACTTC. Residues: CASSQERGSYEQYF. The whole variable domain, filled in from reference TRBV14 and TRBJ2-7, reads EAGVTQFPSHSVIEKGQTVTLRCDPISGHDNLYWYRRVMGKEIKFLLHFVKESKQDESGMPNNRFLAERTGGTYSTLKVQPAELEDSGVYFCASSQERGSYEQYFGPGTRLTVT.

V is TRBV18 and J is TRBJ2-4; D perhaps matches TRBD2 (5 bases). CDR3 length: 14 residues. The V end was cut by 0 bases, the J end by 8 bases, with 11 bases between. CDR1 and CDR2 from the germline V gene are KGHSH and LQKENI. In DNA form, the CDR3 reads TGTGCCAGCTCACCACCGGGAGCCCCAGACATTCAGTACTTC. As protein: CASSPPGAPDIQYF.

This chain joins TRBV9 and TRBJ2-3; TRBD2 aligns across 10 bases. Trimming took 6 bases from V and 2 from J; bases not matched to a gene: 12. From germline, CDR1 is SGDLS and CDR2 YYNGEE. The CDR3 is 17 amino acids. The CDR3 here is CASTRELAGGVTDTQYF. Written as DNA, the CDR3 is TGTGCCAGCACCCGGGAGTTAGCGGGGGGAGTCACAGATACGCAGTATTTT. Based on the CDR3 plus reference TRBV9 and TRBJ2-3, the full variable domain is DSGVTQTPKHLITATGQRVTLRCSPRSGDLSVYWYQQSLDQGLQFLIQYYNGEERAKGNILERFSAQQFPDLHSELNLSSLELGDSALYFCASTRELAGGVTDTQYFGPGTRLTVL.

This chain uses TRBV30 with TRBJ2-3; 10 nucleotides match TRBD2. This CDR3 has 15 amino acids. Germline loops: CDR1 GTSNPN, CDR2 SVGIG (reference sequence). The ends lost 1 base at V and 1 base at J; junction bases unmatched: 2. This chain's CDR3 is CAWSAGLAGTDTQYF. The CDR3, as DNA: TGTGCCTGGAGTGCCGGACTAGCGGGCACAGATACGCAGTATTTT.

This clone showed up just once. The V call is TRBV7-2, the J call TRBJ2-1, with D maybe TRBD2 (5 bases). V lost 5 bases and J lost 5, with 19 bases in between. This CDR3 region has 16 residues. Germline loops: CDR1 SGHTA, CDR2 FQGNSA. CDR3 coding DNA: TGTGCCAGCAGCCTGATTGGGGAGAGTAAAAACAATGAGCAGTTCTTC. Encoded protein: CASSLIGESKNNEQFF.

With respect to this clone: The junction departs from germline at one end; a sequencing error may be responsible. This chain links TRBV6-1 with TRBJ1-2; D is ambiguous. The CDR3 sequence is 16 residues long. Germline V gives CDR1 MNHNS, CDR2 SASEGT. CDR3 protein: CASSQAGGEGRYGYTF. The CDR3 DNA reads as TGTGCCAGCAGTCAAGCCGGCGGAGAAGGTCGATATGGCTACACCTTC.

The chain uses TRBV19 and TRBJ1-5; D is ambiguous. The germline gives CDR1 LNHDA, CDR2 SQIVND (reference sequence). The CDR3 spans 14 residues. V lost 4 bases and J lost 6, with 13 bases in between. The CDR3 spells CASSTARSGQPQHF. CDR3 coding DNA: TGTGCCAGTAGTACAGCCCGGTCAGGTCAGCCCCAGCATTTT.

CDR3 coding DNA: TGTGCCAGTAGTAGCGCCGTTGCCTACAATCAGCCCCAGCATTTT. Translating gives CASSSAVAYNQPQHF. The rearrangement links TRBV19 to TRBJ1-5; D not resolved. The germline gives CDR1 LNHDA, CDR2 SQIVND (reference sequence). The CDR3 covers 15 residues. V lost 4 bases to trimming and J lost 3 bases, with 13 bases between them.

In its sample, this clone was seen a few times. The CDR3 sequence: CASSLGDRGPAYGYTF. As DNA, the CDR3 is TGTGCCAGCAGCTTAGGGGACAGGGGGCCCGCCTATGGCTACACCTTC. The gene calls are TRBV7-2 and TRBJ1-2; TRBD1 matches at 12 bases. The V gene's germline CDR1 is SGHTA and CDR2 FQGNSA. With V trimmed by 1 base and J by 4 bases, 4 bases remained unmatched. This CDR3 has 16 amino acids.

V is TRBV7-2 and J is TRBJ2-7; maybe TRBD1 (5 bases). Germline V CDR1 and CDR2: SGHTA, FQGNSA. This CDR3 comprises 14 residues. V was trimmed by 5 bases and J by 5 bases, leaving 16 bases between them. CDR3 residues: CASSDWPGFHEQYF. As DNA, the CDR3 is TGTGCCAGCAGCGATTGGCCAGGGTTCCACGAGCAGTACTTC.

As concerns this clone: This same CDR3 is encoded by further DNA sequences in the sample. This chain joins TRBV5-1 and TRBJ1-1, with 8 bases that match TRBD1. The J segment lost 1 base and the V segment lost 1 base, leaving 0 bases of the junction unmatched. The CDR3 is 14 amino acids. Germline V lookup: CDR1 SGHRS, CDR2 YFSETQ. CDR3 amino acids: CASSLTGGNTEAFF. In DNA, the CDR3 is TGCGCCAGCAGCTTGACAGGGGGGAACACTGAAGCTTTCTTT.